The rows below give T cell receptor beta chains drawn from one sample of a study of cytomegalovirus exposure and HLA in healthy donors. This table comes from immunoSEQ multiplex PCR, and its TCRdb copy is limited to in-frame clones, with some not included. In the table there are around 150,000 clones, roughly 80% of which are singletons. Sequenced material: PBMCs. These receptors were collected from a woman between 50 and 59 years old in good health and CMV-seropositive. Each CDR3 is given with its conserved first and last residue. Fields, in order: V gene, J gene, clone size, D gene, CDR3 length, CDR3 protein, CDR3 DNA. A D gene is named only where the DNA matches it firmly. Size tells how often a clone was seen (once, few, many) or the class of an expanded clone, and some rows leave it out.

TRBV9	TRBJ2-1	.	.	13	CASSGNSGNEQFF	TGTGCCAGCAGCGGTAATAGCGGTAATGAGCAGTTCTTC
TRBV7-9	TRBJ1-2	once	TRBD1	15	CASSPDRGRFYGYTF	TGTGCCAGCAGCCCCGACAGGGGGCGATTCTATGGCTACACCTTC
TRBV4-3	TRBJ2-3	.	TRBD2	17	CASSQEGRGVKLDTQYF	TGCGCCAGCAGCCAAGAGGGTCGGGGGGTGAAATTAGATACGCAGTATTTT
TRBV2	TRBJ1-4	.	TRBD1	15	CASRDGQGIGEKLFF	TGTGCCAGCAGAGACGGACAGGGAATAGGTGAAAAACTGTTTTTT
TRBV28	TRBJ1-5	.	.	14	CASSRARANQPQHF	TGTGCCAGCAGTCGGGCCAGGGCAAATCAGCCCCAGCATTTT
TRBV10-3	TRBJ1-4	.	TRBD1	14	CAISPGQENEKLFF	TGTGCCATCAGTCCGGGACAGGAAAATGAAAAACTGTTTTTT
TRBV6-6	TRBJ1-6	.	TRBD1	16	CASSRDREGSNSPLHF	TGTGCCAGCAGCAGGGACAGGGAAGGGAGTAATTCACCCCTCCACTTT
TRBV27	TRBJ2-3	.	.	14	CASRKTRYTDTQYF	TGTGCCAGCAGAAAAACGAGGTACACAGATACGCAGTATTTT
TRBV4-3	TRBJ2-7	.	.	13	CASSQDPYYEQYF	TGCGCCAGCAGCCAAGATCCCTACTACGAGCAGTACTTC
TRBV7-2	TRBJ2-7	.	.	18	CASSHSSGSSGSSYEQYF	TGTGCCAGCAGCCACTCCTCTGGGAGTAGCGGCTCGTCCTACGAGCAGTACTTC
TRBV4-1	TRBJ2-3	.	TRBD2	16	CASSQALAGEAYTQYF	TGCGCCAGCAGCCAAGCGCTAGCGGGAGAGGCCTATACGCAGTATTTT
TRBV28	TRBJ1-2	.	.	13	CASSLAETHGYTF	TGTGCCAGCAGTTTGGCCGAAACCCATGGCTACACCTTC
TRBV19	TRBJ2-1	.	.	14	CASSGGGYYNEQFF	TGTGCCAGTAGTGGGGGCGGATACTACAATGAGCAGTTCTTC
TRBV7-8	TRBJ1-5	few	TRBD1	17	CASSSRDRGLGNQPQHF	TGTGCCAGCAGCTCCCGGGACAGGGGGCTTGGCAATCAGCCCCAGCATTTT
TRBV7-9	TRBJ2-7	.	TRBD2	14	CASSRGERGYEQYF	TGTGCCAGCAGCCGAGGGGAGCGGGGCTACGAGCAGTACTTC
TRBV2	TRBJ2-2	.	.	16	CASSETRLVNTGELFF	TGTGCCAGCAGTGAAACCAGACTTGTGAACACCGGGGAGCTGTTTTTT